This TCR beta chain was observed in a study of T cells in Graves' hyperthyroidism and ophthalmopathy (dated by TCRdb to 2018 to 2020). Study-wide context: Peripheral blood samples were taken at initial diagnosis, before any treatment was given. To identify TCR V-J signatures that set the groups apart, the researchers used a discovery cohort of about a hundred patients, made up of around 40 with Graves' ophthalmopathy and 55 to 65 with stable Graves' hyperthyroidism. An independent validation cohort of around 19 hyperthyroidism patients and about 16 patients who later progressed to ophthalmopathy tested prospective prediction of ophthalmopathy. The 100 or so discovery patients were randomly split 7:3 into training and test sets. Thyroid tissue and blood T-cell repertoires from several Graves' hyperthyroidism patients were also compared in the study. After blood sampling, hyperthyroidism patients were treated with methimazole at a starting dose of 30 mg daily, and ophthalmopathy patients were treated with high-dose intravenous methylprednisolone. According to the paper, TCR Vbeta CDR3 sequencing was carried out on some 140 peripheral blood samples, which came from some 41 ophthalmopathy, around 74 hyperthyroidism and approximately 17 progressor patients.

The TCR beta CDR3 regions were amplified from RNA transcripts. For the first round of RT-PCR on the TCR CDR3, the HTBI primer set was used together with the Qiagen OneStep RT-PCR kit. Libraries were constructed in a second round of multiplex PCR, after which size selection and purification were performed. Paired-end sequencing of the libraries was performed with 100 bp reads on an Illumina HiSeq2000. The paper's processing steps were these. Raw data were processed with SOAPnuke, discarding reads with adapters, uncalled bases, mean Phred below 15, or no exact constant-primer or identifier match. COPE v1.2.5 was used to merge high-quality paired reads, and clonotypes were defined as unique nucleotide sequences. MiTCR v1.1 was used to align the clonotypes against IMGT TRBV, TRBD and TRBJ reference segments. Only V-J combinations with frequency above 0.0001, covering roughly 99% of repertoires, were analysed. A TCS score was defined as the ratio between F50 (clonal expansion) and ExV (chaos), using BLOSUM62-based TCRdist between CDR3 peptides within each V-J. Welch's t-statistics and random forest reduced some 510 V-J features to roughly 13, which were used in a naive Bayes classifier (R e1071). The public sequencing data were trimmed at Q25 with fastp and processed into clonotypes with MiXCR by TCRdb, which kept only in-frame beta chains. One record per CDR3 amino acid sequence lists the most common genes and DNA. The V and J calls, along with clone size, are taken from TCRdb and not from the paper's own processing. Here the sample has 730,000 or so distinct CDR3 sequences; over 15% occur a single time. The ten top clones hold roughly a sixth of the sample.

The CDR3 numbers 16 amino acids, ends counted. Of all the DNA, just the CDR3 is kept, 48 bases in frame from base 1. The V end loses 1 base and the J end loses 6 bases, and a stretch of 17 bases separates them. CDR1 and CDR2 are read off the germline V gene as SGHRS and YFSETQ. Hyperthyroidism patients were newly diagnosed, with disease duration under 2 months, and aged 18 to 65 years. Any patient with an uncontrolled infection, another autoimmune disease, pregnancy or lactation was excluded. Diagnoses were based on clinical symptoms, serum thyroxine and TRAb, thyroid ultrasound and orbital computed tomography. Blood from progressor patients was collected at the time of first diagnosis with hyperthyroidism, before any ophthalmopathy symptoms had appeared. Ficoll-Paque density gradient centrifugation was used to isolate PBMCs from under 11 ml of fresh peripheral blood. Progressor patients were defined as those initially diagnosed with Graves' hyperthyroidism in whom ophthalmopathy developed during follow-up. Total RNA was extracted with Trizol reagent, and quality was checked on an Agilent 2100 Bioanalyzer.

This clonotype was picked up one time. The clone's antigen remains unknown. This CDR3 is missing its conserved last phenylalanine or tryptophan, likely due to a read error. Broad study findings and their caveats: Most expanded thyroid clonotypes (frequency above 0.001) were also detected in blood, suggesting blood repertoires may reflect thyroid immune responses. No statistical method was used to set the sample size in advance, and investigators knew the group allocation. In validation, progression to ophthalmopathy was predicted by the model with nearly 71% sensitivity and 72.22% specificity, a median of approximately 6.5 months before onset. A 13 V-J signature model separated ophthalmopathy from stable hyperthyroidism, with 87.88% sensitivity and 81.08% specificity in cross-validation and 80%/75% in testing.

The V gene is TRBV5-1 and the J gene is TRBJ1-5, with no reliable assignment of the D segment. The sequence was obtained from a woman in her 50s with Graves' hyperthyroidism that later progressed to Graves' ophthalmopathy. Input material: blood. This receptor has the CDR3 CASSLSADPPGQPQHC. The base sequence is TGCGCCAGCAGCTTGTCAGCGGACCCCCCTGGTCAGCCCCAGCATTGT.